The following is a T cell receptor beta chain sequence with its context. Its antigen is still unknown. A multiplex PCR was run with 60 Vbeta primers and 13 Jbeta primers. Assay used: immunoSEQ multiplex PCR; TCRdb lists only in-frame clones, some missing. The table records some 150,000 clones, more than 70% of them present only once. With V trimmed by 9 bases and J by 2 bases, 7 bases remained unmatched. The CDR3 covers 15 residues. Germline loops: CDR1 LNHDA, CDR2 SQIVND (reference sequence). The sample originates from a study of cytomegalovirus exposure and HLA in healthy donors. Regarding the study as a whole: A highly shared variant cluster was judged a likely technical artifact. HLA alleles showed associations with about 15,000 TCR beta sequences in a later analysis, at a 0.05 false discovery rate.

The receptor's source is a male donor in good health and CMV-seronegative. Material: PBMCs. The rearrangement links TRBV19 to TRBJ1-5; the match to TRBD1 covers 10 bases. The CDR3 bases are TGTGCCAGCAACTCCGGGACAGGGGGCAATCAGCCCCAGCATTTT. It specifies CASNSGTGGNQPQHF. Based on the CDR3 plus reference TRBV19 and TRBJ1-5, the full variable domain is DGGITQSPKYLFRKEGQNVTLSCEQNLNHDAMYWYRQDPGQGLRLIYYSQIVNDFQKGDIAEGYSVSREKKESFPLTVTSAQKNPTAFYLCASNSGTGGNQPQHFGDGTRLSIL.